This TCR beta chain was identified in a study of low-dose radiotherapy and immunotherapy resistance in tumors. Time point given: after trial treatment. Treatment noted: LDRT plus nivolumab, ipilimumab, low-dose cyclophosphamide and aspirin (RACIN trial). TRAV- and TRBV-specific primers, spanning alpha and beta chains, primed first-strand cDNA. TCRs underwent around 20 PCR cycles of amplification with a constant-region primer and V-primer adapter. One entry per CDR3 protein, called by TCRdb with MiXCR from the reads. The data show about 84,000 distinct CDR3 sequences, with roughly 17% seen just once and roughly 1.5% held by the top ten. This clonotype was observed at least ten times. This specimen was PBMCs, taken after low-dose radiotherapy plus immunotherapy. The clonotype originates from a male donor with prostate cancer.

The CDR3 loop reads CASSPDTGELFF. CDR3 coding DNA: TGTGCCAGCTCACCTGACACCGGGGAGCTGTTTTTT. The V call is TRBV18, the J call TRBJ2-2; no reliable D call. Trimming took 3 bases from V and 3 from J, leaving 2 bases between them. Germline-derived CDR1 and CDR2 are KGHSH and LQKENI. There are 12 residues in the CDR3.